One and the same sample provided the 22 T cell receptor beta chains below, sequenced in a study of shared clonotypes between healthy human individuals. Naive CD8 cells were CD45RO-negative, positively selected for CCR7, excluding terminally differentiated effector memory CD45RA+ cells. The table came from immunoSEQ multiplex PCR; TCRdb's copy has only in-frame clones and leaves some out. The sample records about 590,000 clones, about 95% being singletons. What was sequenced was naive CD8+ T cells sorted from blood. These receptors all stem from a woman in her 30s in good health.

The V call is TRBV5-1, the J call TRBJ2-7; D ambiguous. This CDR3 is built from 15 residues. V lost 0 bases, J lost 2 bases, and 12 bases lay in between. Germline V gives CDR1 SGHRS, CDR2 YFSETQ. CDR3 in amino acids: CASSLEADPAYEQYF. CDR3 DNA: TGCGCCAGCAGCTTGGAGGCAGATCCTGCCTACGAGCAGTACTTC.

The chain recombines TRBV7-2 with TRBJ2-5; 9 bases line up with TRBD2. The CDR3 is 15 residues long. Unmatched junction bases numbered 4, after V lost 4 bases and J lost 1 base. Per germline, CDR1 SGHTA and CDR2 FQGNSA. The DNA of the CDR3 is TGTGCCAGCAGCTCGCGACTAGCGGCCCAAGAGACCCAGTACTTC. This gives the protein CASSSRLAAQETQYF.

This chain uses TRBV27 with TRBJ2-1; 13 nucleotides line up with TRBD2. Germline V gene data show CDR1 as MNHEY and CDR2 as SMNVEV (reference sequence). CDR3 length equals 15 residues. The V segment lost 3 bases and the J segment 11 bases; nucleotides outside the gene matches: 7. CDR3 amino acids: CASSLRTSGSRKQFF. The CDR3 DNA reads TGTGCCAGCAGTTTGCGGACTAGCGGGAGTCGGAAGCAGTTCTTC.

The chain links TRBV5-4 to TRBJ2-7; D is unresolved. Germline V gene sequence: CDR1 SGHNT, CDR2 YYREEE (reference sequence). The CDR3 totals 13 residues. The germline V and J ends were trimmed by 3 bases and 8 bases, with 15 bases remaining between them. In nucleotides, the CDR3 is TGTGCCAGCAGCTCCCCCTCTGGGGAACAGCAGTACTTC. It translates to CASSSPSGEQQYF.

On this clone itself: This same CDR3 is encoded by further DNA sequences in the sample. The chain uses TRBV27 and TRBJ2-7; D perhaps matches TRBD2 (7 bases). Trimming pared 0 bases from V and 2 bases from J, leaving 11 bases between. The CDR3 is 15 amino acids. Per germline, CDR1 MNHEY and CDR2 SMNVEV (reference sequence). This chain's CDR3 is CASSLSAGAAYEQYF. The CDR3 bases are TGTGCCAGCAGTTTATCGGCGGGGGCTGCCTACGAGCAGTACTTC.

The V and J genes are TRBV7-9 and TRBJ1-2; the match to TRBD1 covers 12 bases. The CDR3 extends over 16 amino acids. Per germline, CDR1 SEHNR and CDR2 FQNEAQ (reference sequence). V was clipped by 7 bases and J by 5 bases; unmatched bases: 11. In DNA, the CDR3 is TGTGCCAGCACGGAGGTCGGGACAGGGGGCAATTATGGCTACACCTTC. Translation gives CASTEVGTGGNYGYTF.

The chain combines TRBV27 with TRBJ1-2; 7 nucleotides match TRBD1. Germline loops: CDR1 MNHEY, CDR2 SMNVEV (reference sequence). The CDR3 contains 14 residues. After removal of 6 bases from V and 4 bases from J, the junction contained 8 bases not matched to a gene. The CDR3 DNA reads TGTGCCAGCAGCCTGACAGGGCCGTCCTATGGCTACACCTTC. Protein product: CASSLTGPSYGYTF.

The rearrangement links TRBV6-6 to TRBJ2-5; D may match TRBD1 or TRBD2 (5 bases each). CDR3 size: 16 residues. Germline CDR1 MNHNY, CDR2 SVGAGI (reference sequence). The V end was cut by 6 bases, the J end by 5 bases, with 22 bases between. The CDR3 nucleotides read TGTGCCAGCAGCACTCACGGGCCGGGACCGAGGGAGACCCAGTACTTC. It encodes CASSTHGPGPRETQYF.

The V gene is TRBV7-9, the J gene TRBJ1-2; D not resolved. The germline gives CDR1 SEHNR, CDR2 FQNEAQ (reference sequence). The CDR3 loop spans 11 amino acids. V lost 4 bases and J 8 bases, leaving 8 bases between the germline ends. The CDR3 protein is CASSSSGGYTF. The DNA for the CDR3 is TGTGCCAGCAGCTCTTCGGGAGGCTACACCTTC.

The gene calls are TRBV19 and TRBJ2-7; either TRBD1 or TRBD2 may fit D (5 bases each). Per the germline V gene, CDR1 is LNHDA and CDR2 is SQIVND (reference sequence). The CDR3 loop spans 14 amino acids. V shed 3 bases and J shed 1 base, with 10 bases lying between them. CDR3 in amino acids: CASSIGWGSYEQYF. CDR3 nucleotide sequence: TGTGCCAGTAGTATTGGATGGGGGTCCTACGAGCAGTACTTC.

The chain has TRBV19 and TRBJ2-2; 9 bases map to TRBD1. Germline V gives CDR1 LNHDA, CDR2 SQIVND (reference sequence). This CDR3 spans 15 amino acids. V shed 8 bases, J shed 9 bases, and the junction held 13 bases outside the gene matches. The CDR3 is CASVQGQGPLRELFF. The CDR3 DNA is TGTGCCAGTGTCCAGGGACAGGGCCCTTTGCGGGAGCTGTTTTTT. Based on the CDR3 plus reference TRBV19 and TRBJ2-2, the full variable domain is DGGITQSPKYLFRKEGQNVTLSCEQNLNHDAMYWYRQDPGQGLRLIYYSQIVNDFQKGDIAEGYSVSREKKESFPLTVTSAQKNPTAFYLCASVQGQGPLRELFFGEGSRLTVL.

This clone showed up just once. This chain joins TRBV10-3 and TRBJ2-5; TRBD1 agrees at 11 bases. V gave up 10 bases and J gave up 4 bases; unmatched junction bases: 11. Germline loops: CDR1 ENHRY, CDR2 SYGVKD. The length of the CDR3 is 15 residues. As DNA, the CDR3 is TGTGCCACCCTTCCCGGGACAGGGGGTCGAGAGACCCAGTACTTC. Protein: CATLPGTGGRETQYF.

V usage is TRBV6-6 and J usage is TRBJ2-1; no reliable D call. Deletions cut 2 bases from V and 7 bases from J, with 6 bases between. Germline V gene sequence: CDR1 MNHNY, CDR2 SVGAGI (reference sequence). This CDR3 contains 12 residues. The DNA for the CDR3 is TGTGCCAGCAGTTACCCCGAGAATGAGCAGTTCTTC. Its translation is CASSYPENEQFF.

This sequence joins TRBV5-5 and TRBJ2-7, with D perhaps matching TRBD2 (5 bases). CDR1 is SGHKS, CDR2 YYEKEE, per germline (reference sequence). V was cut by 7 bases and J by 5 bases, with 16 bases left in between. This CDR3 comprises 13 residues. CDR3 sequence (DNA): TGTGCCAGCGAGGGAACGGGTTATCACGAGCAGTACTTC. Amino acids: CASEGTGYHEQYF.

This chain links TRBV7-6 with TRBJ2-1; the match to TRBD1 covers 7 bases. Germline CDR1 SGHVS, CDR2 FNYEAQ. This CDR3 has 16 residues. V trimming: 0 bases; J trimming: 0 bases; junction bases outside the gene matches: 2. The CDR3 reads CASSLASGGSYNEQFF. The DNA for the CDR3 is TGTGCCAGCAGCTTAGCGTCAGGGGGCTCCTACAATGAGCAGTTCTTC.

The chain uses TRBV19 and TRBJ2-1, with 15 bases matching TRBD2. Germline values: CDR1 LNHDA, CDR2 SQIVND (reference sequence). This CDR3 has 15 amino acids. The V segment lost 5 bases and the J segment 7 bases; nucleotides outside the gene matches: 3. This chain's CDR3 is CASSWTSGRGNEQFF. CDR3 coding DNA: TGTGCCAGTAGTTGGACTAGCGGGAGGGGGAATGAGCAGTTCTTC.

The chain is built from TRBV29-1 and TRBJ2-7; no definite D call. This CDR3 is built from 14 residues. From germline, CDR1 is SQVTM and CDR2 ANQGSEA. The V end was cut by 0 bases, the J end by 3 bases, with 12 bases between. The CDR3 loop reads CSVEDSLRDYEQYF. The CDR3 nucleotides read TGCAGCGTTGAAGACAGCCTACGCGACTACGAGCAGTACTTC.

The chain links TRBV6-6 to TRBJ2-3; 11 bases match TRBD2. J gave up 4 bases and V 4 bases, and 4 bases lay outside the gene matches. Germline V gives CDR1 MNHNY, CDR2 SVGAGI (reference sequence). There are 15 residues in the CDR3. In DNA form, the CDR3 reads TGTGCCAGCAGTTCGACTAGCGGGATTGCAGATACGCAGTATTTT. Its translation is CASSSTSGIADTQYF.

The rearrangement links TRBV7-6 to TRBJ2-1, with 11 bases aligning to TRBD2. This CDR3 has 15 residues. V dropped 5 bases and J dropped 5; count of bases not matched to a gene: 5. The germline V gene encodes CDR1 SGHVS and CDR2 FNYEAQ. CDR3 DNA sequence: TGTGCCAGCAGCGAGGGACTAGCGGAGCACAATGAGCAGTTCTTC. Translating gives CASSEGLAEHNEQFF.

The rearrangement uses TRBV5-4 and TRBJ2-3; no reliable D call. The germline CDR1 and CDR2 sequences are SGHNT and YYREEE (reference sequence). The CDR3 length is 17 residues. Deletions cut 3 bases from V and 2 bases from J, with 19 bases between. The CDR3 DNA sequence: TGTGCCAGCAGCTCACCTACGACTCCTCCGGTCACAGATACGCAGTATTTT. This codes for CASSSPTTPPVTDTQYF. The full variable domain, rest sourced from reference TRBV5-4 and TRBJ2-3, is ETGVTQSPTHLIKTRGQQVTLRCSSQSGHNTVSWYQQALGQGPQFIFQYYREEENGRGNFPPRFSGLQFPNYSSELNVNALELDDSALYLCASSSPTTPPVTDTQYFGPGTRLTVL.

The chain uses TRBV6-6 and TRBJ2-1, with D possibly matching TRBD1 (6 bases). V shed 11 bases and J shed 6 bases, with 17 bases lying between them. This CDR3 comprises 13 residues. Germline loops: CDR1 MNHNY, CDR2 SVGAGI (reference sequence). CDR3 bases: TGTGCCTGCGCAGATGGGGGCCCCAATGAGCAGTTCTTC. It codes for CACADGGPNEQFF.

The chain links TRBV27 to TRBJ2-5, with no clear D. This CDR3 has 16 residues. V was trimmed by 5 bases and J by 5 bases, leaving 21 bases between them. Germline V gene sequence: CDR1 MNHEY, CDR2 SMNVEV (reference sequence). In nucleotides, the CDR3 is TGTGCCAGCAGTAACCGTCCCGTCCCCACCGGGGAGACCCAGTACTTC. Translated: CASSNRPVPTGETQYF.